This T cell receptor beta chain was sequenced in a study of cytomegalovirus exposure and HLA in healthy donors. Study-wide findings and caveats: Cytomegalovirus status was reportedly diagnosed by the classifier with high sensitivity and specificity. Most TCRs appeared rarely, but some public TCRs recurred in many donors.

With regard to this clone: The antigen is not known.

Germline CDR1 reads MNHEY; CDR2 reads SMNVEV (reference sequence). The length of the CDR3 is 14 residues. V was clipped by 8 bases and J by 6 bases, with 16 bases between them. PCR involved 60 Vbeta and 13 Jbeta primers. Some clones are missing from TCRdb's copy, which holds only in-frame ones; the method was immunoSEQ multiplex PCR. The sample includes roughly 150,000 clones, over 70% seen only once; the top ten take more than 1.5%. The receptor was derived from a woman younger than 30 in good health and CMV-seronegative. Sequencing used PBMCs. The chain couples TRBV27 to TRBJ1-4; D is ambiguous. CDR3 region: CASSLSRVDEKLFF. In DNA form, the CDR3 reads TGTGCCAGCTCTCTATCCCGGGTCGATGAAAAACTGTTTTTT.